The clone carrying this T cell receptor (beta chain) has ten or more counts. Its antigen is unidentified. The sample is drawn from a study of T-cell memory formation after mild COVID-19. Study summary: There were largely donor-specific TCR clusters. General study findings and limits: Within pre-infection memory, some responding clones were found, suggesting cross-reactive memory joined. The main location of contracting CD4+ clones was CM and EM, and that of contracting CD8+ clones was EMRA.

The TCR alpha and TCR beta cDNA libraries, bearing sample barcodes and UMIs, were generated by 5'RACE using constant-segment primers. TCRdb re-called the 5' RACE reads through MiXCR, storing one row per CDR3 protein. This table has roughly 400,000 distinct CDR3 sequences, approximately 15% appearing once. V gave up 6 bases and J gave up 3 bases, with 12 bases separating them. The CDR3 loop spans 14 amino acids. J is TRBJ1-5 and V is TRBV12-3 or TRBV12-4, with D possibly TRBD1 on 6 matching bases. The clonotype originates from a man aged 18 to 35 who had mild COVID-19 (a few samples of this study predate the infection). Cell type and time point are not known. Material for sequencing was PBMCs or a T cell subset sorted from them (not recorded which). In DNA, the CDR3 is TGTGCCAGCAGCCCCGGACAGAACAATCAGCCCCAGCATTTT. Its translation is CASSPGQNNQPQHF.